Described below is a single T cell receptor (beta chain) sequence and its context. Its cognate antigen is unknown. The study ran its PCR with 60 Vbeta and 13 Jbeta primers. Method: immunoSEQ multiplex PCR; TCRdb's copy keeps in-frame clones and lacks some. The data show roughly 140,000 clones, with 60% to 85% seen just once and 2.5% to 3.5% held by the top ten. This sample stems from a study of cytomegalovirus exposure and HLA in healthy donors. About the research overall: There were 90 million to 130 million unique TCR beta sequences, drawn from about 179 million T cells, in an earlier analysis. Study observations and caveats: Later, an analysis showed that TCR beta chains associated with HLA were more clonally expanded than others that were equally common. Most observed TCR sequences were rare, whereas some public TCRs were detected in many donors.

Germline V CDR1 and CDR2: GTSNPN, SVGIG (reference sequence). V was pared by 2 bases and J by 4 bases, with 20 bases between. This CDR3 comprises 16 residues. The receptor's source is a man in his forties or fifties in good health and CMV-seropositive. The J gene is TRBJ2-5, the V gene TRBV30; a possible D gene is TRBD2 (5 bases). Sequenced: PBMCs. The CDR3 protein is CAWSPPGSKGLETQYF. The CDR3 DNA reads TGTGCCTGGAGTCCCCCGGGGTCTAAAGGATTAGAGACCCAGTACTTC.